A single sample gave rise to the 15 T cell receptor beta chains below, sequenced in a study of T cells after yellow fever vaccination. TCRdb recomputed calls from the 5' RACE reads with MiXCR, one row per CDR3 protein. The sample lists approximately 510,000 distinct CDR3 sequences, 21% occurring once. This sample comprised PBMCs, obtained roughly 20 days after the first yellow fever vaccination. These receptor sequences come from a man younger than 35 who received the YFV17D yellow fever vaccine.

This chain's CDR3 is CASSPPVDTYNSPLHF. CDR3 DNA sequence: TGTGCCAGCTCACCACCAGTGGACACCTATAATTCACCCCTCCACTTT. The rearrangement links TRBV18 to TRBJ1-6; D possibly corresponds to TRBD1 (5 bases). The V end lost 0 bases, the J end lost 2 bases, and 8 bases lay between the germline ends. The CDR3 contains 16 residues. Per germline, CDR1 KGHSH and CDR2 LQKENI.

This sequence joins TRBV7-3 and TRBJ2-2; 11 bases align to TRBD2. The CDR3 loop spans 19 amino acids. The germline CDR1 and CDR2 sequences are SGHTA and FQGTGA. Losses at the gene ends were 0 bases for V and 4 bases for J; bases not matched to a gene: 10. CDR3 bases: TGTGCCAGCAGCTTAACGTTTCCTAGCGGGGGGCTACTCACCGGGGAGCTGTTTTTT. The encoded protein is CASSLTFPSGGLLTGELFF.

The chain recombines TRBV30 with TRBJ2-7, with 12 bases identical to TRBD2. Germline V gene lookup returns CDR1 GTSNPN and CDR2 SVGIG (reference sequence). The trim removed 0 bases at V and 6 bases at J, leaving 3 bases unmatched. The CDR3 consists of 14 residues. In DNA form, the CDR3 reads TGTGCCTGGAGTGTAGGACTAGCGGGAACCGAGCAGTACTTC. It codes for CAWSVGLAGTEQYF.

The table lists this clonotype with a few counts. The chain uses TRBV19 and TRBJ2-2; TRBD1 might be the D (5 bases). The CDR3 contains 14 residues. The V end was cut by 6 bases, the J end by 4 bases, with 12 bases between. Germline CDR1 reads LNHDA; CDR2 reads SQIVND (reference sequence). The CDR3 DNA reads TGTGCCAGTAGCGGCAGGGTACGCACCGGGGAGCTGTTTTTT. This translates into CASSGRVRTGELFF. Drawing the rest from reference TRBV19 and TRBJ2-2, the complete variable domain is DGGITQSPKYLFRKEGQNVTLSCEQNLNHDAMYWYRQDPGQGLRLIYYSQIVNDFQKGDIAEGYSVSREKKESFPLTVTSAQKNPTAFYLCASSGRVRTGELFFGEGSRLTVL.

This clonotype was seen more than once but under ten times. V and J are TRBV6-4 and TRBJ2-2; D might be TRBD1 or TRBD2, each matching 5 bases. CDR1 and CDR2 from the germline V gene are MRHNA and SNTAGT. V was trimmed by 6 bases and J by 3 bases, leaving 14 bases between them. The CDR3 spans 15 residues. CDR3 DNA: TGTGCCAGCAGCCCCGGGACGGAGGACACCGGGGAGCTGTTTTTT. Translating gives CASSPGTEDTGELFF.

This clonotype was recorded a few times. This chain connects TRBV14 to TRBJ1-1; 10 nucleotides align to TRBD1. The CDR3 is 19 residues long. Germline values: CDR1 SGHDN, CDR2 FVKESK. With 4 bases clipped from V and 1 base from J, the junction kept 15 bases outside the gene matches. Here the CDR3 DNA reads TGTGCCAGCAGCCCGACTCTAGGGACAGGGGCTGTTCGGAACACTGAAGCTTTCTTT. Translating gives CASSPTLGTGAVRNTEAFF.

This clonotype showed up just a few times. V usage is TRBV3-1 and J usage is TRBJ2-7; TRBD2 is a possible D gene (6 bases). Trimming took off 6 bases at V and 3 bases at J, with 21 bases between the two ends. The CDR3 is 16 amino acids. Germline-derived CDR1 and CDR2 are LGHDT and YNNKEL (reference sequence). CDR3: CASRPEGARDVYEQYV. CDR3 sequence (DNA): TGTGCCAGCAGACCGGAAGGGGCGCGGGACGTCTACGAGCAGTACGTC.

This clonotype was seen more than once but under ten times. The rearrangement links TRBV5-1 to TRBJ2-5; the D gene is possibly TRBD1 (7 bases). V dropped 1 base and J dropped 5 bases, with 15 bases sitting between them. Per the germline V gene, CDR1 is SGHRS and CDR2 is YFSETQ. CDR3 size: 15 residues. CDR3 DNA sequence: TGCGCCAGCAGCTTGTTCGGCAGGGGGGAGGAGACCCAGTACTTC. Its translation is CASSLFGRGEETQYF.

This clonotype showed up many times. V gene TRBV4-1 combines with J gene TRBJ1-2, with 7 bases identical to TRBD1. CDR3 length: 14 residues. Trimming cost V 1 base and J 8 bases; bases outside gene matches: 7. Per the germline V gene, CDR1 is MGHRA and CDR2 is YSYEKL. The CDR3 DNA follows: TGCGCCAGCAGCCAAGGGCAGTGGACAGGAGGCTACACCTTC. The encoded protein is CASSQGQWTGGYTF.

This clonotype was seen only a few times. The V gene is TRBV2, the J gene TRBJ1-1; tentatively, D is TRBD1 (6 bases). The CDR3 runs 13 residues. Trimming took 6 bases from V and 3 from J, leaving 11 bases between them. Germline CDR1 SNHLY, CDR2 FYNNEI. CDR3 DNA sequence: TGTGCCAGCAGCCAGGGGTTGTACACTGAAGCTTTCTTT. Amino acid sequence: CASSQGLYTEAFF.

This clonotype is a singleton in its sample. The chain recombines TRBV4-2 with TRBJ2-7; D is undetermined. Germline V lookup: CDR1 LGHNA, CDR2 YNFKEQ. This CDR3 spans 15 amino acids. Trimming shortened V by 0 bases and J by 3 bases, and 12 bases separated the two germline ends. Written as DNA, the CDR3 is TGTGCCAGCAGCCAAGAGCCGCCCCCCCTCTACGAGCAGTACTTC. Translating gives CASSQEPPPLYEQYF.

The V call is TRBV6-2 or TRBV6-3, the J call TRBJ2-1, with 9 bases lining up with TRBD2. Losses at the gene ends were 8 bases for V and 6 bases for J; bases not matched to a gene: 8. The CDR3 loop spans 14 amino acids. Germline CDR1 and CDR2: MNHEY and SVGEGT. CDR3 bases: TGTGCCAGCTTCGCGGGGGGGCCGAGCAATGAGCAGTTCTTC. It specifies CASFAGGPSNEQFF.

The V and J genes are TRBV6-1 and TRBJ1-1; 9 nucleotides match TRBD1. CDR3 length: 17 amino acids. J was trimmed by 0 bases and V by 6 bases; bases with no gene match: 11. Germline V CDR1 and CDR2: MNHNS, SASEGT. The CDR3 region has the DNA TGTGCCAGCAGCCCCCTCCCGGGACAGGGCATGAACACTGAAGCTTTCTTT. This gives the protein CASSPLPGQGMNTEAFF.

This clonotype was detected a few times. V gene TRBV2 combines with J gene TRBJ2-2; D gene uncertain. Germline lookup yields CDR1 SNHLY and CDR2 FYNNEI. This CDR3 contains 13 residues. V was pared by 7 bases and J by 2 bases, with 8 bases between. This CDR3 is CASIRDNTGELFF. The CDR3 DNA is TGTGCCAGCATCAGAGACAACACCGGGGAGCTGTTTTTT.

This clonotype was observed a few times. One end of the junction fails to match germline, which may point to a read error. This sequence joins TRBV3-1 and TRBJ1-1, with D perhaps TRBD1 (5 bases). The CDR3 has 14 amino acids. From germline, CDR1 is LGHDT and CDR2 YNNKEL (reference sequence). The CDR3 coding sequence is TGTGCCAGCCGCCAAGACAGCCGGGGCACTGAAGCTTTCTTT. This sequence encodes CASRQDSRGTEAFF.